Reported below is one TCR beta chain. Its antigen remains unidentified. This sample was included in a study of STAT5B mutations in CD4+ large granular lymphocyte leukemia. The study, taken as a whole, reports: Compared with healthy controls (2/35), patient top clones favored TRBV06 (8/27).

This CDR3 has 15 amino acids. The V end was cut by 0 bases, the J end by 7 bases, with 15 bases between. Germline CDR1 is SGHKS and CDR2 is YYEKEE (reference sequence). Sequencing was at survey level. TCRdb's table, derived via immunoSEQ multiplex PCR, lists solely in-frame clones and lacks some. The sample has over 25,000 clones; 65% to 80% are singletons. The chain employs TRBV5-5 and TRBJ2-3; D gene uncertain. This TCR derives from a human donor in good health. The specimen sequenced was CD4+ T cells from blood buffy coats. DNA of the CDR3: TGTGCCAGCAGCTTGGCCGGCGACTCACAGTATACGCAGTATTTT. It specifies CASSLAGDSQYTQYF.